This is a list of T cell receptor beta chains from one sample in a study of response to subunit inactivated influenza vaccine. TCRdb re-derived calls from the RT-PCR reads in MiXCR, one entry per CDR3 protein. The table has roughly 570,000 distinct CDR3 sequences, approximately 15% seen once. The sample was PBMCs from blood, taken 11 to 12 days after vaccination. The receptor set was obtained from a man aged 50-59 years who received an inactivated influenza vaccine. Both conserved end residues are part of each CDR3. The D gene is left open where the match is weak. Size tells how often a clone was seen (once, few, many) or the class of an expanded clone, and some rows leave it out.

TRBV7-9	TRBJ2-1	.	TRBD1	15	TGTGCCAGCAGCCCTGACAGGGGTGCTTTCAATGAGCAGTTCTTC	CASSPDRGAFNEQFF
TRBV6-5	TRBJ2-7	few	TRBD2	16	TGTGCCAGCAGTTACGGGGTGAGCGGGAGGGGTTACGAGCAGTACTTC	CASSYGVSGRGYEQYF
TRBV28	TRBJ1-6	.	TRBD1	12	TGTGCCAGCAGGACAGGGCATGTTCCCCTCCACTTT	CASRTGHVPLHF
TRBV20-1	TRBJ2-2	.	.	13	TGCAGTGCTAGGAGGCTCCTCACCGGGGAGCTGTTTTTT	CSARRLLTGELFF
TRBV27	TRBJ2-1	.	TRBD2	19	TGTGCCAGCAGTTTCGTACTAGCGGGGGTCACCCCCCTCAGCAATGAGCAGTTATTC	CASSFVLAGVTPLSNEQLF
TRBV29-1	TRBJ1-1	few	.	14	TGCAGCGGACTGGGGGACGGGATTAACACTGAAGCTTTCTTT	CSGLGDGINTEAFF
TRBV5-1	TRBJ1-1	few	.	16	TGCGCCAGCAGCAAACAGCAGGGAGGCATGAACACTGAAGCTTTCTTT	CASSKQQGGMNTEAFF
TRBV4-3	TRBJ1-5	.	.	16	TGCGCCAGCAGCCAAGATTGGTCGGCCTACAATCAGCCCCAGCATTTT	CASSQDWSAYNQPQHF
TRBV28	TRBJ2-7	.	TRBD2	13	TGTGCCAGCAGTTTATGGCGGGAGGGCGAGCAGTACTTC	CASSLWREGEQYF
TRBV12-3/TRBV12-4	TRBJ1-2	.	.	14	TGTGCCAGCAGTTTCTTGGGGCCAAACTATGGCTACACCTTC	CASSFLGPNYGYTF
TRBV6-5	TRBJ2-3	.	.	14	TGTGCCAGCAGTTACTCGGGCCTGGCAGATACGCAGTATTTT	CASSYSGLADTQYF
TRBV4-1	TRBJ2-1	.	TRBD2	16	TGCGCCAGCAGCCAAGCGTCGGGACTAGCGGGCAATGAGCAGTTCTTC	CASSQASGLAGNEQFF
TRBV3-1	TRBJ2-7	.	.	14	TGTGCCAGCAGCCTTCATGGCAACCTCTACGAGCAGTACTTC	CASSLHGNLYEQYF
TRBV29-1	TRBJ2-1	many	TRBD2	15	TGCAGCGTTACAAGAGGCGGGGGGCGATACAATGAGCAGTTCTTC	CSVTRGGGRYNEQFF
TRBV29-1	TRBJ1-2	.	TRBD1	15	TGCAGCGTTAAGGGACAGGGGACGTCTAACTATGGCTACACCTTC	CSVKGQGTSNYGYTF
TRBV24-1	TRBJ2-2	.	.	13	TGTGCCACCAGTGATTTAGGGAACGGGGAGCTGTTTTTT	CATSDLGNGELFF
TRBV10-3	TRBJ2-1	.	TRBD2	15	TGTGCCATCAGTCTACCGGGACTAGCGGTTAATGAGCAGTTCTTC	CAISLPGLAVNEQFF
TRBV4-2	TRBJ1-2	.	.	14	TGTGCCAGCAGCCCTCGTCCTGCAGGCTATGGCTACACCTTC	CASSPRPAGYGYTF
TRBV2	TRBJ1-4	.	TRBD1	15	TGTGCCAGCAGTGTACGGGACAGCCCTAATGAAAAACTGTTTTTT	CASSVRDSPNEKLFF
TRBV9	TRBJ2-3	.	.	13	TGTGCCAGCAGCGCGACTCCAACAGATACGCAGTATTTT	CASSATPTDTQYF
TRBV29-1	TRBJ2-1	few	TRBD2	15	TGCAGCGGGAAGCTAGCGGGGGGGCCCTACAATGAGCAGTTCTTC	CSGKLAGGPYNEQFF
TRBV12-3/TRBV12-4	TRBJ2-5	few	TRBD2	15	TGTGCCAGCAGTTTCTATGGCGGGGGGTTTGAGACCCAGTACTTC	CASSFYGGGFETQYF
TRBV28	TRBJ1-5	few	TRBD1	15	TGTGCCAGCAAATGGGGAAGGGGGCGCGTTCAGCCCCAGCATTTT	CASKWGRGRVQPQHF
TRBV29-1	TRBJ2-2	many	TRBD2	15	TGCAGCGTTGAAGGGGCGGGAGGGCACACCGGGGAGCTGTTTTTT	CSVEGAGGHTGELFF
TRBV11-2	TRBJ2-7	.	.	13	TGTGCCAGCAGCTTAGCGGGCGGTGGCGAGCAGTACTTC	CASSLAGGGEQYF
TRBV20-1	TRBJ2-4	few	.	16	TGCAGTGCTAGAGGGACCTTCGCGGTAGCCAAAAACATTCAGTACTTC	CSARGTFAVAKNIQYF
TRBV6-2/TRBV6-3	TRBJ1-1	.	.	15	TGTGCCAGCAGTTACTCGGGACACCAGAGGACTGAAGCTTTCTTT	CASSYSGHQRTEAFF
TRBV7-9	TRBJ1-1	.	.	11	TGTGCCAGCAGCCGGACGGAAAAAGCTTTCTTT	CASSRTEKAFF
TRBV7-2	TRBJ1-6	.	.	13	TGTGCCAGCACCCTAAGACGGACTTCACCCCTCCACTTT	CASTLRRTSPLHF
TRBV5-1	TRBJ2-7	few	.	16	TGCGCCAGCAGCTCTAGGTTCGACCCTCCTCTAGGCGAGCAGTACTTC	CASSSRFDPPLGEQYF
TRBV24-1	TRBJ1-2	.	.	12	TGTGCCACCAGAGGGAACGGGGGTGGCTACACCTTC	CATRGNGGGYTF
TRBV12-3/TRBV12-4	TRBJ2-3	.	TRBD2	12	TGTGCCAGCAGTCCATTAGCGGGGTGGAGGTATTTT	CASSPLAGWRYF